The following is a T cell receptor (beta chain) sequence with its context. This sample was included in a study of molecular identifiers for immune sequencing clone quantification. CDR1 and CDR2 (germline): SGDLS, YYNGEE. The V end lost 0 bases, the J end lost 0 bases, and 9 bases lay between the germline ends. The CDR3 is 15 residues long. In the sort, naive CD8 T cells were defined as CD8+CD4-CCR7+CD45RA+. Using its own MiXCR run on the PCR reads, TCRdb lists one record per CDR3 protein. The repertoire holds under 100,000 distinct CDR3 sequences, with about 23% as singletons. The chain uses TRBV9 and TRBJ2-5; D ambiguous. The receptor was derived from a human donor in good health. Some libraries in this study had Jurkat cell RNA spiked in. The sequencing input was naive CD8+ T cells from blood, with Jurkat cell RNA spiked in. This sample's subset: FACS-sorted CD8+CD4-CCR7+CD45RA+ naive T cells. CDR3 loop: CASSVGVVNQETQYF. In DNA, the CDR3 is TGTGCCAGCAGCGTAGGTGTGGTAAACCAAGAGACCCAGTACTTC.